This T cell receptor beta chain comes out of a study of blood T cells in healthy people across ages. Each sample provided at least 6 micrograms of extracted total RNA. Points from the study as a whole: While age rose, TCR beta diversity per million T cells dropped in a roughly linear way.

The CDR3 has 14 amino acids. Germline values: CDR1 DFQATT, CDR2 SNEGSKA (reference sequence). Trimming removed 4 bases at V and 6 bases at J, with 17 bases between. Using a J-beta primer mix together with a sample-barcoded 5' primer, a second PCR was run for about 7 to 12 cycles. TCRdb reanalysed the 5' RACE reads using MiXCR and keeps one entry per CDR3 protein. This table has more than 1.4 million distinct CDR3 sequences, roughly 45% appearing once. A remark on this clonotype: The antigen is undetermined.

The origin of this receptor is a woman aged 18-29 years in good health. The chain has TRBV20-1 and TRBJ2-3, with D possibly matching TRBD2 (6 bases). Sequences were obtained from blood. CDR3 nucleotides: TGCAGTGCTAAGGGACTGCGACATGGGGATACGCAGTATTTT. Translating it yields CSAKGLRHGDTQYF.